This T cell receptor beta chain was captured in a study of monozygotic twins with inflammatory bowel disease. The germline CDR1 and CDR2 sequences are SGHTA and FQGNSA. The CDR3 loop spans 16 amino acids. TCRalpha and TCRbeta cDNA was put through two nested PCRs of approximately 17 and 9 cycles. TCRdb reanalyzed the 5' RACE reads and collapses them to one entry per CDR3 protein, without DNA. The sample table sets out some 150,000 distinct CDR3 sequences. The chain recombines TRBV7-2 with TRBJ1-1. Sample: blood. The source is a human donor with ulcerative colitis or Crohn's disease, or a healthy co-twin of an affected twin (not recorded which). This CDR3 reads CASSLAVRGRNTEAFF.